This is a list of T cell receptor beta chains from one sample in a study of T cells in Graves' hyperthyroidism and ophthalmopathy. TCRdb reprocessed the multiplex PCR reads with MiXCR, giving one entry per CDR3 protein. The sample has some 380,000 distinct CDR3 sequences, approximately 15% seen once. The sequencing sample was made of blood. The receptors were sampled from a man younger than 45 with Graves' hyperthyroidism that later progressed to Graves' ophthalmopathy. Both conserved end residues are part of each CDR3. The D gene is left open where the match is weak. A clone size is listed for some rows: how often the clone was seen (once, few, many), or a class if it is expanded.

v_call	clone_size	j_call	d_call	cdr3_length	cdr3_aa	cdr3_nt
TRBV7-9	many	TRBJ2-5	TRBD2	17	CASSLDIAGGFQETQYF	TGTGCCAGCAGCTTAGATATAGCGGGGGGTTTCCAAGAGACCCAGTACTTC
TRBV6-1	.	TRBJ2-2	TRBD1	16	CASSQRTGAPTGELFF	TGTGCCAGCAGTCAAAGGACAGGGGCGCCCACCGGGGAGCTGTTTTTT
TRBV5-5	many	TRBJ2-2	.	15	CASSWDHLNTGELFF	TGTGCCAGCAGCTGGGACCATCTAAACACCGGGGAGCTGTTTTTT
TRBV20-1	.	TRBJ2-1	TRBD2	16	CSARVVAGGRYNEQFF	TGCAGTGCTAGAGTGGTAGCGGGGGGCCGATACAATGAGCAGTTCTTC
TRBV7-3	.	TRBJ2-2	TRBD2	15	CASSPTSGGTGELFF	TGTGCCAGCAGCCCTACTAGCGGGGGGACCGGGGAGCTGTTTTTT
TRBV5-1	many	TRBJ1-1	.	16	CASSLGNGRVNTEAFF	TGCGCCAGCAGCTTGGGAAACGGCAGGGTAAACACTGAAGCTTTCTTT
TRBV12-3/TRBV12-4	.	TRBJ1-1	.	14	CASRGTGSGAEAFF	TGTGCCAGCAGGGGGACGGGGTCGGGGGCTGAAGCTTTCTTT
TRBV3-1	few	TRBJ1-6	TRBD1	14	CASSRTGEGSPLHF	TGTGCCAGCAGCCGGACAGGGGAGGGTTCACCCCTCCACTTT
TRBV6-1	many	TRBJ1-6	.	12	CASSSGDSPLHF	TGTGCCAGCAGTTCGGGGGATTCACCCCTCCACTTT
TRBV5-6	.	TRBJ2-4	.	12	CASSLLENIQYF	TGTGCCAGCAGCTTGTTAGAAAACATTCAGTACTTC
TRBV11-3	many	TRBJ1-3	.	13	CASSPGDGNTIYF	TGTGCCAGCAGCCCAGGGGATGGAAACACCATATATTTT